Listed below are T cell receptor beta chains from one sample, sequenced in a study of shared clonotypes between healthy human individuals. Data came from immunoSEQ multiplex PCR; TCRdb stores just in-frame clones and leaves some out. The repertoire consists of over a million clones, with around three quarters occurring once and the leading ten covering roughly 0.55%. Specimen: memory CD4+ T cells from PBMCs. The receptors originated from a man between 18 and 29 years old in good health. Some clones in this sample may be carry-over from other donors' samples. Both conserved end residues are part of each CDR3. The D gene is left open where the match is weak. Rows give clone size only sometimes, using once, few, many, or a class for an expanded clone.

cdr3_nt cdr3_aa j_call cdr3_length clone_size d_call v_call
TGTGCCAGCAGCCTAGGGACTAGCGGGAGTCCAGATACGCAGTATTTT CASSLGTSGSPDTQYF TRBJ2-3 16 NA TRBD2 TRBV5-6
TGTGCCAGCAGTTACTCGTACAGGGCTGGGAGAAGGGAGCTGTTTTTT CASSYSYRAGRRELFF TRBJ2-2 16 NA NA TRBV6-5
TGTGCCAGCAGTATTCCGGGACAGGGGGCGCGGGATGTACATTTT CASSIPGQGARDVHF TRBJ1-5 15 NA TRBD1 TRBV28
TGTGCCAGCAGCCCCGGCGGGCAGTTATACGAGCAGTACTTC CASSPGGQLYEQYF TRBJ2-7 14 NA NA TRBV11-3
TGCGCCAGCAGCAAGGCGGAGTACAATGAGCAGTTCTTC CASSKAEYNEQFF TRBJ2-1 13 NA NA TRBV4-1
TGTGCCAGCAGTTTCCGCCCGACAGACACTGAAGCTTTCTTT CASSFRPTDTEAFF TRBJ1-1 14 NA NA TRBV27
TGCGCCAGCAGTGAAACGAGACAGAACACTGAAGCTTTCTTT CASSETRQNTEAFF TRBJ1-1 14 NA NA TRBV10-1
TGTGCCAGCAGCCAAGGTCAGGAGGGAGGCCCAGGAGAGACCCAGTACTTC CASSQGQEGGPGETQYF TRBJ2-5 17 NA NA TRBV4-2
TGCGCCAGCAGCTTGGCCGCTAGTCGAGGAGAGACCCAGTACTTC CASSLAASRGETQYF TRBJ2-5 15 NA NA TRBV5-1
TGTGCCATCAGTGAGTCATCTTTTGGAAGCAATCAGCCCCAGCATTTT CAISESSFGSNQPQHF TRBJ1-5 16 NA NA TRBV10-3
TGTGCCAGCAGCGACAAGGGGACAGGATGGACACCCCTCCACTTT CASSDKGTGWTPLHF TRBJ1-6 15 NA TRBD1 TRBV27
TGTGCTAGTGGTTTGGGTACGTTGGATACGCAGTATTTT CASGLGTLDTQYF TRBJ2-3 13 few NA TRBV12-5
TGTGCCAGTAGCTCCGGGGGAGCTGAAGCTTTCTTT CASSSGGAEAFF TRBJ1-1 12 NA NA TRBV19
TGTGCCAGCAGCACCAGCGGGACAGGCGTTTATGGCTACACCTTC CASSTSGTGVYGYTF TRBJ1-2 15 NA TRBD1 TRBV5-4
TGTGCCAGAAGTCGCTGGGGGGGACAGTTCTTC CARSRWGGQFF TRBJ2-1 11 NA TRBD2 TRBV5-3
TGCAGCGCCGACCCAGGGATTCAAGAGACCCAGTACTTC CSADPGIQETQYF TRBJ2-5 13 NA NA TRBV29-1
TGCAGCGCCCTAATAACCCGCAGTGAAGCTTTCTTT CSALITRSEAFF TRBJ1-1 12 NA NA TRBV29-1
TGTGCCAGCAGCTTAGAAGCGGGAGGGTGGACCGGGGAGCTGTTTTTT CASSLEAGGWTGELFF TRBJ2-2 16 NA TRBD2 TRBV7-6
TGTGCCAGCTCGGAGGGCGGGAGCTCCTACGAGCAGTACTTC CASSEGGSSYEQYF TRBJ2-7 14 NA TRBD2 TRBV18
TGTGCCAGCAGCGAAGGCATCGGGAACTCCTACGAGCAGTACTTC CASSEGIGNSYEQYF TRBJ2-7 15 many NA TRBV6-6
TGTGCCAGCAGTGTCGGGCGGACTAATCAGCCCCAGCATTTT CASSVGRTNQPQHF TRBJ1-5 14 NA NA TRBV2
TGTGCCAGCAGCCAAGTTTCGGGGACTCGGTCCTACGAGCAGTACTTC CASSQVSGTRSYEQYF TRBJ2-7 16 NA NA TRBV4-2
TGTGCCAGCAGCCCGACTAGCGGGGGATCGTACTTC CASSPTSGGSYF TRBJ2-7 12 NA TRBD2 TRBV2
TGTGCCAGCAGCTGGATTAGAGATCAGCCCCAGCATTTT CASSWIRDQPQHF TRBJ1-5 13 many NA TRBV5-8
TGTGCCAGCAGCTTCCGGGACAGGGGGCAAGGCTTGGACATTCAGTACTTC CASSFRDRGQGLDIQYF TRBJ2-4 17 NA TRBD1 TRBV9
TGTGCCAGCAGTTTGCCGACAGGAACTACGAGAGAGGAGTACTTC CASSLPTGTTREEYF TRBJ2-7 15 NA NA TRBV28
TGTGCCAGCAGTTTCCAGTTGAGGACTAGCGGGAGAGCTTACGAGCAGTACTTC CASSFQLRTSGRAYEQYF TRBJ2-7 18 NA TRBD2 TRBV28
TGTGCCTGGAGGGATACCGGGACAGGGCCGTACAATGAGCAGTTCTTC CAWRDTGTGPYNEQFF TRBJ2-1 16 NA TRBD1 TRBV30
TGTGCCAGCAGCCCCAGGGGACTAGCGGGACTAGGGGAGCAGTTCTTC CASSPRGLAGLGEQFF TRBJ2-1 16 NA TRBD2 TRBV7-2
TGTGCCAGCAGCACTTACAGAGGCGGACAGGGTATATGGGAGACCCAGTACTTC CASSTYRGGQGIWETQYF TRBJ2-5 18 NA TRBD1 TRBV7-2
TGCGCCAGCAGCTTGGCGCGAGGGAGGGTACGCGATGAGCAGTTCTTC CASSLARGRVRDEQFF TRBJ2-1 16 NA TRBD2 TRBV5-1
TGCGCCAGCAGCCAAGACGCCCGAGTAGCTGGGGCCAACGTCCTGACTTTC CASSQDARVAGANVLTF TRBJ2-6 17 NA NA TRBV4-1
TGTGCCAGCAGTTTATTAGGTAACCCCGGGGAGACCCAGTACTTC CASSLLGNPGETQYF TRBJ2-5 15 NA NA TRBV27
TGTGCCAGCTCACCAAATACAGGGGGTGATCAGCCCCAGCATTTT CASSPNTGGDQPQHF TRBJ1-5 15 NA TRBD1 TRBV18
TGTGCCAGCACCTACAGGGGGACAGGGGGCTCTGGCTACACCTTC CASTYRGTGGSGYTF TRBJ1-2 15 NA TRBD1 TRBV6-5
TGCGCCAGCAGCTTTAACAGCGTAATGAACACTGAAGCTTTCTTT CASSFNSVMNTEAFF TRBJ1-1 15 NA NA TRBV5-1
TGTGCCGCCAGCAGGGGGGGACAGGTTGGGCAAAACATTCAGTACTTC CAASRGGQVGQNIQYF TRBJ2-4 16 NA NA TRBV15
TGTGCCAGCAGTGAATGGGGCAGGGGTAATGAGCAGTTCTTC CASSEWGRGNEQFF TRBJ2-1 14 many NA TRBV25-1
TGTGCCAGCAGCTCCTCTAGCGGGAGCTCGGATACGCAGTATTTT CASSSSSGSSDTQYF TRBJ2-3 15 NA TRBD2 TRBV11-3
TGTGCCAGCAGACGCGGGGGACAGGGGAACGCTGAAGCTTTCTTT CASRRGGQGNAEAFF TRBJ1-1 15 NA TRBD1 TRBV6-5
TGCAGCGTTGAATGGGGACAGGGTTCCCACTCGGGTGGCTACACCTTC CSVEWGQGSHSGGYTF TRBJ1-2 16 NA TRBD1 TRBV29-1
TGTGCCCTTAATGCCTACTCCTCTCGACAGGGTTGCAATCAGCCCCAGCATTTT CALNAYSSRQGCNQPQHF TRBJ1-5 18 many TRBD1 TRBV27
TGTGCCAGCAGTGTAGGGGGGTGGGATGAAAAACTGTTTTTT CASSVGGWDEKLFF TRBJ1-4 14 once NA TRBV6-1
TGTGCCAGCAGTTCCCCGGTCTTGGGAGATGAAAAACTGTTTTTT CASSSPVLGDEKLFF TRBJ1-4 15 NA NA TRBV28
TGCGCCAGCAGGACCGCAGGGCACACAGATACGCAGTATTTT CASRTAGHTDTQYF TRBJ2-3 14 NA NA TRBV5-1
TGTGCCAGCAGTTTAACAGGGGCCCTAGGCTACACCTTC CASSLTGALGYTF TRBJ1-2 13 NA TRBD1 TRBV27
TGTGCCAGCAGCTCTTTAGCGGGAATAAACGAGCAGTACTTC CASSSLAGINEQYF TRBJ2-7 14 NA TRBD2 TRBV11-2
TGTGCCAGCAGCTTATCAGGACTGCGGGTGCGCCAAGAGACCCAGTACTTC CASSLSGLRVRQETQYF TRBJ2-5 17 NA NA TRBV7-2
TGTGCTAACGGGGTAGAAGAGACCCAGTACTTC CANGVEETQYF TRBJ2-5 11 NA NA TRBV6-1
TGTGCCAGCAGTTTACCGGGAGAGGTACAAAACATTCAGTACTTC CASSLPGEVQNIQYF TRBJ2-4 15 NA NA TRBV28
TGTGCCAGCTCACAAGGAAGGGGACCTGGGGGCTATGGCTACACCTTC CASSQGRGPGGYGYTF TRBJ1-2 16 NA NA TRBV18
TGTGCCTTCGACGGCGGGCGGAAGGGTGGAGATACGCAGTATTTT CAFDGGRKGGDTQYF TRBJ2-3 15 NA NA TRBV30
TGTGCCAGCAGTTCCCGACCGCCGTTGGGTACCGACACAGATACGCAGTATTTT CASSSRPPLGTDTDTQYF TRBJ2-3 18 NA NA TRBV27
TGTGCCAGCAGCTCTCGAGGTGGTGCTGGGGGGGAGCAGTACTTC CASSSRGGAGGEQYF TRBJ2-5 15 NA TRBD2 TRBV7-2
TGTGCCATCGAAAGGGGGTCTTACGAGCAGTACTTC CAIERGSYEQYF TRBJ2-7 12 NA NA TRBV2
TGTGCCAGCAGGCAATGGCCTAGCGCAGTCTACGAGCAGTACTTC CASRQWPSAVYEQYF TRBJ2-7 15 NA NA TRBV2
TGTGCCAGCAGCGTGAGGGGGCTAGCGGGAGAAGAGACCCAGTACTTC CASSVRGLAGEETQYF TRBJ2-5 16 NA TRBD2 TRBV9
TGTGCCAGTAGTCCTCTCGGAGGTCTAGCCAAAAACATTCAGTACTTC CASSPLGGLAKNIQYF TRBJ2-4 16 NA NA TRBV19
TGTGCCAGCAGTTCGATAGGTGGACTCAATCAGCCCCAGCATTTT CASSSIGGLNQPQHF TRBJ1-5 15 NA NA TRBV28
TGTGCCAGCACCCTAGCGAGCCCCTACAATGAGCAGTTCTTC CASTLASPYNEQFF TRBJ2-1 14 NA NA TRBV2